This is a list of T cell receptor beta chains from one sample in a study of blood T cell repertoires in COVID-19. Assay used: immunoSEQ multiplex PCR; TCRdb lists only in-frame clones, some missing. The sample records about 310,000 clones, about 91% being singletons. The material sequenced was PBMCs or T cells enriched from blood (not recorded which). The receptors were gathered from a woman aged 40 to 50 who had recovered from COVID-19. Each CDR3 is given with its conserved first and last residue. The D gene is left open where the match is weak. Clone size is given for some rows only: seen once, a few or many times, or a class if the clone is expanded.

clone size	D gene	V gene	J gene	CDR3 DNA	CDR3 protein
-	-	TRBV30	TRBJ1-5	TGTGCCTGGGGAGGGCTGGGCAATCAGCCCCAGCATTTT	CAWGGLGNQPQHF
-	-	TRBV23-1	TRBJ2-7	TGCGCCAGCAGTCAAAACCCCAGACAGGCCCCGGGTGGGCAGTACTTC	CASSQNPRQAPGGQYF
-	-	TRBV18	TRBJ2-2	TGTGCCAGCTCATACCGACAGGAAGACACCGGGGAGCTGTTTTTT	CASSYRQEDTGELFF
-	TRBD2	TRBV12-5	TRBJ2-5	TGTGCTAGTGGTTTGGCTTTAGCGGGGGGGTCCGAGACCCAGTACTTC	CASGLALAGGSETQYF
once	TRBD1	TRBV30	TRBJ2-7	TGTGCCTGGAGTGCGCCGGGACAGGGGGCGGCCTTC	CAWSAPGQGAAF
-	-	TRBV7-9	TRBJ2-1	TGTGCCAGCAGCTTAGGCCCTAGGAAGCGCACTGAGCAGTTCTTC	CASSLGPRKRTEQFF
-	TRBD1	TRBV7-8	TRBJ2-7	TGTGCCAGCAGCCAAGGGACAGGGATCCCATCGAGCTACGAGCAGTACTTC	CASSQGTGIPSSYEQYF
-	TRBD1	TRBV7-9	TRBJ2-3	TGTGCCAGCAGGCCCCGTGGGGGACAGGGTACAGATACGCAGTATTTT	CASRPRGGQGTDTQYF
once	TRBD1	TRBV29-1	TRBJ2-7	TGCAGCGTTAGGAGACAGGGCAATGGCGAGCAGTACTTC	CSVRRQGNGEQYF
-	TRBD1	TRBV24-1	TRBJ2-7	TGTGCCACCAGTGAGAGCCATCGGACAGGACTCTACGAGCAGTACTTC	CATSESHRTGLYEQYF
-	TRBD1	TRBV18	TRBJ1-2	TGTGCCAGCTCTCCGGGACAGGAGACTTGGGATGGCTACACCTTC	CASSPGQETWDGYTF
-	-	TRBV18	TRBJ1-1	TGTGCCAGCTCAGCCCAGGGGAACACTGAAGCTTTCTTT	CASSAQGNTEAFF
-	TRBD2	TRBV6-4	TRBJ2-1	TGTGCCAGCAGTGTTCGGGAGGGCAATGAGCAGTTCTTC	CASSVREGNEQFF
-	-	TRBV11-3	TRBJ2-6	TGTGCCAGCAGCGTTAGGGGCTCTGGGGCCAACGTCCTGACTTTC	CASSVRGSGANVLTF
-	-	TRBV5-1	TRBJ2-5	TGCGCCAGCAGCCCGGGACTAGAGACCCAGTACTTC	CASSPGLETQYF
-	TRBD2	TRBV6-4	TRBJ2-2	TGTGCCAGCTCCGTAACGGGGGGGCACAACGGGGAGCTGTTTTTT	CASSVTGGHNGELFF
-	TRBD2	TRBV7-3	TRBJ2-1	TGTGCCAGCAGCTCCCTGAGGACTAGCGATAACAATGAGCAGTTCTTC	CASSSLRTSDNNEQFF
-	-	TRBV19	TRBJ2-7	TGTGCCAGTAGTATTTCGCGGGGCTCCTACGAGCAGTACTTC	CASSISRGSYEQYF
-	TRBD1	TRBV7-6	TRBJ2-2	TGTGCCAGCAGTGGGTCCATTCGGCCGGGACAGTCGAACACCGGGGAGCTGTTTTTT	CASSGSIRPGQSNTGELFF
once	TRBD1	TRBV29-1	TRBJ2-7	TGCAGCGCCGGAGGGGGGGACAGGGCTTTCTACGAGCAGTACTTC	CSAGGGDRAFYEQYF
-	-	TRBV3-1/TRBV3-2	TRBJ1-2	TGTGCCAGCAGCCAAGGGTTTAGTTCTAACTATGGCTACACCTTC	CASSQGFSSNYGYTF
-	TRBD1	TRBV29-1	TRBJ2-7	TGCAGCGTTGACCGGGACAGGGGGAACGAGCAGTACTTC	CSVDRDRGNEQYF
-	TRBD1	TRBV19	TRBJ1-3	TGTGCCAGTAGAGTCTCAGGGGGCGGAGGAAACACCATATATTTT	CASRVSGGGGNTIYF
-	TRBD2	TRBV7-9	TRBJ2-7	TGTGCCAGCAGCCCACGTCCTAGCGGGAGAATCTACGAGCAGTACTTC	CASSPRPSGRIYEQYF
-	-	TRBV30	TRBJ1-4	TGTGCCTGGAGTGACGGGGGTGAAAAACTGTTTTTT	CAWSDGGEKLFF
-	-	TRBV10-1	TRBJ2-7	TGCGCCAGCAGTGAGACGGCCTACGAGCAGTACTTC	CASSETAYEQYF
-	TRBD1	TRBV30	TRBJ1-4	TGTGCCTGGAGAGGGACAGGGAGAAAAGGTGAAAAACTGTTTTTT	CAWRGTGRKGEKLFF
-	TRBD2	TRBV6-6	TRBJ2-3	TGTGCCAGCAGTCCCCGCCCGACTAGCGGCGGAAGGGATACGCAGTATTTT	CASSPRPTSGGRDTQYF
-	TRBD2	TRBV3-1/TRBV3-2	TRBJ2-1	TGTGCCAGCAGCCAAGGGCGAACTAGCGGGCCTAGCTCCTACAATGAGCAGTTCTTC	CASSQGRTSGPSSYNEQFF
-	-	TRBV7-6	TRBJ1-2	TGTGCCAGCAGCTTAGCGTCGGGGAGGTATGGCTACACCTTC	CASSLASGRYGYTF
-	-	TRBV5-5	TRBJ1-3	TGTGCCAGCAGCTTTGGGAGCTCTGGAAACACCATATATTTT	CASSFGSSGNTIYF
-	TRBD1	TRBV15	TRBJ2-2	TGTGCCACCAGCAGAAGGAGACAGGGGGCCGGGGAGCTGTTTTTT	CATSRRRQGAGELFF
once	-	TRBV4-3	TRBJ2-1	TGCGCCAGCAGCCAAGACAAGAGCTCCTACAATGAGCAGTTCTTC	CASSQDKSSYNEQFF
once	-	TRBV24-1	TRBJ2-2	TGTGCCACCACCCCGACACCTTCCACCGGGGAGCTGTTTTTT	CATTPTPSTGELFF
-	TRBD1	TRBV4-1	TRBJ1-2	TGCGCCAGCAGCCAAGATACCGGGACAGAAATTTTCTATGGCTACACCTTC	CASSQDTGTEIFYGYTF
-	-	TRBV7-2	TRBJ1-5	TGTGCCAGCAGCGCGTATAGCAATCAGCCCCAGCATTTT	CASSAYSNQPQHF
-	TRBD1	TRBV9	TRBJ2-1	TGTGCCAGCAGCCCTCCGGGACAGGGGTACTACAATGAGCAGTTCTTC	CASSPPGQGYYNEQFF
-	-	TRBV7-6	TRBJ1-1	TGTGCCAGCAGCTTTGCCGGGCCAGGGGATGAAGCTTTCTTT	CASSFAGPGDEAFF
-	TRBD1	TRBV7-2	TRBJ1-4	TGTGCCAGCAGCTCGCCGGGACAGGGAGGTGAAAAACTGTTTTTT	CASSSPGQGGEKLFF
-	TRBD1	TRBV2	TRBJ1-5	TGTGCCAGCAGTTTACAGGGGCTCGGCAATCAGCCCCAGCATTTT	CASSLQGLGNQPQHF
-	TRBD1	TRBV7-2	TRBJ1-5	TGTGCCAGCAGCAGGGACAGGGGTTCTAATCAGCCCCAGCATTTT	CASSRDRGSNQPQHF
-	TRBD1	TRBV7-2	TRBJ2-7	TGTGCCAGCAGAACGGACAGGGGAACCTACGAGCAGTACTTC	CASRTDRGTYEQYF
-	-	TRBV27	TRBJ2-5	TGTGCCAGCAGGGACAATGCAAGCCCCGAGGAAGAGACCCAGTACTTC	CASRDNASPEEETQYF
-	TRBD1	TRBV28	TRBJ2-7	TGTGCCAGCAGTTCCGCCGGGACAGGTACTTACGAGCAGTACTTC	CASSSAGTGTYEQYF
-	-	TRBV5-1	TRBJ2-1	TGCGCCAGCAGCTTGGTGCAGGGCGGGCAGTTCTTC	CASSLVQGGQFF
-	TRBD2	TRBV5-1	TRBJ2-3	TGCGCCAGCAGGGGGGATAGCGGGAGTGCAGATACGCAGTATTTT	CASRGDSGSADTQYF
-	-	TRBV10-3	TRBJ2-3	TGTGCCATCAGTGAGGACACGGCCCCAGGTACGCAGTATTTT	CAISEDTAPGTQYF
-	TRBD1	TRBV29-1	TRBJ2-2	TGCAGCGCGACAGGGAGCACCGGGGAGCTGTTTTTT	CSATGSTGELFF
-	TRBD1	TRBV6-5	TRBJ1-1	TGTGCCAGCAGCTCCGGGACAGTGTTTTTATCAGCTTTCTTT	CASSSGTVFLSAFF
-	TRBD1	TRBV2	TRBJ1-5	TGTGCCAGCAGGGATGGACAGGTAGGGGCCAATCAGCCCCAGCATTTT	CASRDGQVGANQPQHF
-	-	TRBV9	TRBJ1-2	TGTGCCAGCAGCGGACTACAGGGTAAGAGCTATGGCTACACCTTC	CASSGLQGKSYGYTF
-	-	TRBV13	TRBJ1-2	TGTGCCAGCAGCCCCATGACAGAGCCCTATTATGGCTACACCTTC	CASSPMTEPYYGYTF
-	-	TRBV28	TRBJ1-5	TGTGCCAGCAGTTTCCCTCCCTCGGGGATGAGACAGCCCCAGCATTTT	CASSFPPSGMRQPQHF
-	TRBD2	TRBV4-3	TRBJ2-3	TGCGCCAGCAGCAACCTAGGGGCGGGAGTAGATAACTGGGATACGCAGTATTTT	CASSNLGAGVDNWDTQYF
-	-	TRBV6-5	TRBJ2-7	TGTGCCAGCAGCCACGGACAGACCTACGAGCAGTACTTC	CASSHGQTYEQYF
once	-	TRBV6-5	TRBJ1-3	TGTGCCAGCAGTTACTTCGCCGGGGGATCCGGAAACACCATATATTTT	CASSYFAGGSGNTIYF
-	TRBD2	TRBV19	TRBJ2-7	TGTGCCAGTAGTACGGGGACTAGCGGGTCCTACGAGCAGTACTTC	CASSTGTSGSYEQYF
many	TRBD2	TRBV7-7	TRBJ2-2	TGTGCTATCAATCCCCTAGCGGGAGGCAACACCGGGGAGCTGTTTTTT	CAINPLAGGNTGELFF
-	-	TRBV28	TRBJ2-1	TGTGCCAGCAGGGCCCGGGGGGCAAATGAGCAGTTCTTC	CASRARGANEQFF
-	TRBD1	TRBV3-1/TRBV3-2	TRBJ1-6	TGTGCCAGCAGCCTTAACAGGGGGGGAGTTTTTAATTCACCCCTCCACTTT	CASSLNRGGVFNSPLHF